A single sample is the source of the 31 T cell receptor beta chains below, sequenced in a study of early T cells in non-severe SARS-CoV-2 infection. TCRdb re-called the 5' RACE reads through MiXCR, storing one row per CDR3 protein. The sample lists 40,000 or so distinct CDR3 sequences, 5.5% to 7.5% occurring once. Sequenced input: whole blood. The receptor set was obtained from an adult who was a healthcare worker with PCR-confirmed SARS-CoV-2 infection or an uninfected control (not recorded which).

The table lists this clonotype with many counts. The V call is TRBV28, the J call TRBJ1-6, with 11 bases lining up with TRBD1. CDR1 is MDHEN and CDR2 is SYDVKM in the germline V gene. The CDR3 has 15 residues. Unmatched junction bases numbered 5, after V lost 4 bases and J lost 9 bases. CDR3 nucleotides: TGTGCCAGCAGTTACCGTGGGACAGGGGGTTCACCCCTCCACTTT. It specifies CASSYRGTGGSPLHF.

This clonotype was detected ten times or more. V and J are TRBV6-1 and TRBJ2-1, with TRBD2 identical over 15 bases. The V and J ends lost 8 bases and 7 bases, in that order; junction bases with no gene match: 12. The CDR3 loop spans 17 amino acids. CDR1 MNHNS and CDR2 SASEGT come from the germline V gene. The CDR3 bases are TGTGCCAGCGGACCAAGGACTAGCGGGGGGGCATGGAATGAGCAGTTCTTC. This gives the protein CASGPRTSGGAWNEQFF.

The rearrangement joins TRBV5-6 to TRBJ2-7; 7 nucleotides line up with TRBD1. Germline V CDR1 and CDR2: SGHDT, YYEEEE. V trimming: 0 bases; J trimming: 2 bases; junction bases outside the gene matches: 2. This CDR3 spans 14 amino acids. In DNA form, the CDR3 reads TGTGCCAGCAGCTTGGCGGGACAGACCTACGAGCAGTACTTC. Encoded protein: CASSLAGQTYEQYF.

CDR3 protein: CASSQEGGFSYEQYF. Here the CDR3 DNA reads TGTGCCAGCAGCCAAGAGGGCGGATTCTCCTACGAGCAGTACTTC. The V gene is TRBV3-1, the J gene TRBJ2-7; D is unclear. Trimming took 0 bases from V and 0 from J, leaving 9 bases between them. Germline CDR1 LGHDT, CDR2 YNNKEL (reference sequence). This CDR3 has 15 amino acids.

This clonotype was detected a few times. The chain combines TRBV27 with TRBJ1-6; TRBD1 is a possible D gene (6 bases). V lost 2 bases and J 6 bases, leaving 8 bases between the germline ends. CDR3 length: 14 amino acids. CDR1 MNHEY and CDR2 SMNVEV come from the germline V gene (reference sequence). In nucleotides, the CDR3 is TGTGCCAGCAGTTTAGGGGGGCCTAATTCACCCCTCCACTTT. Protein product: CASSLGGPNSPLHF.

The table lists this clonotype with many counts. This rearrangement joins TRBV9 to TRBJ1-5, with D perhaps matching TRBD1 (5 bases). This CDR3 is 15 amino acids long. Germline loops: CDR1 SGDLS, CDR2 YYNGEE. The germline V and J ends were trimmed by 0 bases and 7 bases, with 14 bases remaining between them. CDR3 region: CASSVDGAGSQPQHF. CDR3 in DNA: TGTGCCAGCAGCGTAGATGGTGCAGGGAGCCAGCCCCAGCATTTT.

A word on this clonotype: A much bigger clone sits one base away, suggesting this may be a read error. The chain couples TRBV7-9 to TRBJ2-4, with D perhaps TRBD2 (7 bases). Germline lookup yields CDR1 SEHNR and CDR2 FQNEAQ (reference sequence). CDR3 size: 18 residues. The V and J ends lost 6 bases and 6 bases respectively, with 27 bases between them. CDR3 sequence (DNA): TGTGCCAGCAGGTTATTCGGCGTAGGGGGGGCGCAGAGAAACATTCAGTACTTC. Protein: CASRLFGVGGAQRNIQYF.

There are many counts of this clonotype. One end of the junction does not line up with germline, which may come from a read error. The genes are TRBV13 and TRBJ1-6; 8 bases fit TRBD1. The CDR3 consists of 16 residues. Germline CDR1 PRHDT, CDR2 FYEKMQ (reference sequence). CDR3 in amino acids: CASSGGQGLYNSPLHF. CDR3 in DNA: TGCGCCAGCAGCGGAGGACAGGGTCTCTATAATTCACCCCTCCACTTT.

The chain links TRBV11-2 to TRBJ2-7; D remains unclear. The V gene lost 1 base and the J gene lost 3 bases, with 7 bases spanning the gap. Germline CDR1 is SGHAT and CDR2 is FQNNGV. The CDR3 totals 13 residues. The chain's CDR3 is CASSLVEHYEQYF. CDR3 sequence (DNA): TGTGCCAGCAGCTTAGTGGAACACTACGAGCAGTACTTC. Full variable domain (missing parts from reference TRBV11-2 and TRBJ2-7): EAGVAQSPRYKIIEKRQSVAFWCNPISGHATLYWYQQILGQGPKLLIQFQNNGVVDDSQLPKDRFSAERLKGVDSTLKIQPAKLEDSAVYLCASSLVEHYEQYFGPGTRLTVT.

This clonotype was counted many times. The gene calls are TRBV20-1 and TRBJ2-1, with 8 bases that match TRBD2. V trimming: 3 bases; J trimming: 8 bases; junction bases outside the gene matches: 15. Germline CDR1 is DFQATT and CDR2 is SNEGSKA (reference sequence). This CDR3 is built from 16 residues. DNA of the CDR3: TGCAGTGCTAGTCTGGTGCGGGGGGAACCCTTCGATGAGCAGTTCTTC. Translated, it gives CSASLVRGEPFDEQFF.

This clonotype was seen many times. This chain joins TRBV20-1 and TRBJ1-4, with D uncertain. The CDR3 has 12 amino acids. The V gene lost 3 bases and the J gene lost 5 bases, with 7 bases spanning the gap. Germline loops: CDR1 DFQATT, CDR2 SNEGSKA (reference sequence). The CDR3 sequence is CSASPLNEKLFF. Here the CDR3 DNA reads TGCAGTGCTAGCCCCCTGAATGAAAAACTGTTTTTT.

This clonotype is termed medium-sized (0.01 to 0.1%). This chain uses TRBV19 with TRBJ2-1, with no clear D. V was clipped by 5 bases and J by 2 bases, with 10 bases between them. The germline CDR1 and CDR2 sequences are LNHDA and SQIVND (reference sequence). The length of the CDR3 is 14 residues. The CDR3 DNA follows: TGTGCCAGTAGTCCCGGTTGGCCCTACAATGAGCAGTTCTTC. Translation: CASSPGWPYNEQFF. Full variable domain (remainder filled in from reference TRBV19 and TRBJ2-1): DGGITQSPKYLFRKEGQNVTLSCEQNLNHDAMYWYRQDPGQGLRLIYYSQIVNDFQKGDIAEGYSVSREKKESFPLTVTSAQKNPTAFYLCASSPGWPYNEQFFGPGTRLTVL.

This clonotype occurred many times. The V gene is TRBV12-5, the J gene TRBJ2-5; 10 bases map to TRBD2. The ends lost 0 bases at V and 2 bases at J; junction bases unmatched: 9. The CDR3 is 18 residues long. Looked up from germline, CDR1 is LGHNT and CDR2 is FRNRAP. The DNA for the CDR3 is TGTGCTAGTGGTTTGGTACTGACGGGACTAGCGTGGCAAGAGACCCAGTACTTC. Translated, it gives CASGLVLTGLAWQETQYF.

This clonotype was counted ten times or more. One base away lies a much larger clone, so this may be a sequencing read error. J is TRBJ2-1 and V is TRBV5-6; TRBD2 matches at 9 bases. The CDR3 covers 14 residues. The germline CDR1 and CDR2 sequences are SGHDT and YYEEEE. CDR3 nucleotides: TGTGTCAGCACCGGGGGCCTAGCGGGGACTGAGCAGTTCTTC. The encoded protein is CVSTGGLAGTEQFF.

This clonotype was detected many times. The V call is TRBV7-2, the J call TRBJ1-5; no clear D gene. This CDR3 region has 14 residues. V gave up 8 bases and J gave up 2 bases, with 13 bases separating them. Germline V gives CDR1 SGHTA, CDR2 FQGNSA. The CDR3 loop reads CASAEGAGNQPQHF. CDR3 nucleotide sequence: TGTGCCAGCGCGGAGGGCGCAGGCAATCAGCCCCAGCATTTT. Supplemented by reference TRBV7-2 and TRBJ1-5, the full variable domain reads GAGVSQSPSNKVTEKGKDVELRCDPISGHTALYWYRQSLGQGLEFLIYFQGNSAPDKSGLPSDRFSAERTGGSVSTLTIQRTQQEDSAVYLCASAEGAGNQPQHFGDGTRLSIL.

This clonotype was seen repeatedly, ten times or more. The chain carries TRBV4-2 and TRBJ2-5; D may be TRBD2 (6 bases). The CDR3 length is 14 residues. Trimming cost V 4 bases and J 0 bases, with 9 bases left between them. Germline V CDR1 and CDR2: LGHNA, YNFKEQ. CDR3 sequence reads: CASSPPGDQETQYF. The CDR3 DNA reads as TGTGCCAGCAGCCCCCCGGGGGACCAAGAGACCCAGTACTTC.

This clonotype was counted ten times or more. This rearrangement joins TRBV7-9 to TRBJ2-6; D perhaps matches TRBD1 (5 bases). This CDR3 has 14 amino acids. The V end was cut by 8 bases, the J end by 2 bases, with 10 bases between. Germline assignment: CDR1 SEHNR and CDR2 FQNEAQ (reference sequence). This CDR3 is CASSAGTGANVLTF. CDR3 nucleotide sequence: TGTGCCAGCTCTGCAGGGACTGGGGCCAACGTCCTGACTTTC. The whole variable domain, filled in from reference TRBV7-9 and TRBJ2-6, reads DTGVSQNPRHKITKRGQNVTFRCDPISEHNRLYWYRQTLGQGPEFLTYFQNEAQLEKSRLLSDRFSAERPKGSFSTLEIQRTEQGDSAMYLCASSAGTGANVLTFGAGSRLTVL.

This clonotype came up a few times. The CDR3 bases are TGTGCCAGCAGCCCGGAAAGACGCGGCTACACCTTC. Its translation: CASSPERRGYTF. The gene calls are TRBV11-2 and TRBJ1-2; D gene unclear. Trimming took 5 bases from V and 8 from J, leaving 12 bases between them. This CDR3 contains 12 residues. Germline loops: CDR1 SGHAT, CDR2 FQNNGV.

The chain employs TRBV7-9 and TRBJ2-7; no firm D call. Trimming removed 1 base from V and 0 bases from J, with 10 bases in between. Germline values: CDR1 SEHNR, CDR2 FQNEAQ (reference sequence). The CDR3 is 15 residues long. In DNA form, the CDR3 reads TGTGCCAGCAGCTTAGGTGGCATTCTCTCCTACGAGCAGTACTTC. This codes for CASSLGGILSYEQYF.

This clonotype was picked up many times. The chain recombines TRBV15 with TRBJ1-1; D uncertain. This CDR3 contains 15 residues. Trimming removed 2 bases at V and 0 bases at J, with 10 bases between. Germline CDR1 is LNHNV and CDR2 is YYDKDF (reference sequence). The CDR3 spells CATSRIVGMNTEAFF. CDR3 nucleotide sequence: TGTGCCACCAGCAGAATCGTGGGGATGAACACTGAAGCTTTCTTT. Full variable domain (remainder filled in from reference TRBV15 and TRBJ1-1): DAMVIQNPRYQVTQFGKPVTLSCSQTLNHNVMYWYQQKSSQAPKLLFHYYDKDFNNEADTPDNFQSRRPNTSFCFLDIRSPGLGDTAMYLCATSRIVGMNTEAFFGQGTRLTVV.

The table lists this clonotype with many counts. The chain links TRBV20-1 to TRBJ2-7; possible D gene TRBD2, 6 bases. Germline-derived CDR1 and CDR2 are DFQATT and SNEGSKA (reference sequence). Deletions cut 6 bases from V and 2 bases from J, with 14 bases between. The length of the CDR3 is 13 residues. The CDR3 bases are TGCAGTGCACATAGCGGAATCCCCTACGAGCAGTACTTC. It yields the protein CSAHSGIPYEQYF.

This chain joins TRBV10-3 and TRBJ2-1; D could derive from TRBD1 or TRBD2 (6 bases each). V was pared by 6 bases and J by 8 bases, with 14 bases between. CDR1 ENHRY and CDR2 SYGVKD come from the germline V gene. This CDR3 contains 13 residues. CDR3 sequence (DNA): TGTGCCATCAGGGTAAAGGGGGGCGATGAGCAGTTCTTC. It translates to CAIRVKGGDEQFF.

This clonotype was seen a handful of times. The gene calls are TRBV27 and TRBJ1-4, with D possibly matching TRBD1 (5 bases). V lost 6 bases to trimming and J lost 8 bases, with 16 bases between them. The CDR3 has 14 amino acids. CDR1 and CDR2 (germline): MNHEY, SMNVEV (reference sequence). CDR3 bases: TGTGCCAGCAGGGAAGCGGGGGTGGGAGAAAAACTGTTTTTT. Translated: CASREAGVGEKLFF.

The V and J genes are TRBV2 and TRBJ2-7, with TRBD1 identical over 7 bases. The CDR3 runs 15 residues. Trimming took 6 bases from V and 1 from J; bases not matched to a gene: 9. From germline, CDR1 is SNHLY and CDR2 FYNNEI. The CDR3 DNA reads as TGTGCCAGCAGCTCCCCGGGACAGATTTCCTACGAGCAGTACTTC. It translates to CASSSPGQISYEQYF.

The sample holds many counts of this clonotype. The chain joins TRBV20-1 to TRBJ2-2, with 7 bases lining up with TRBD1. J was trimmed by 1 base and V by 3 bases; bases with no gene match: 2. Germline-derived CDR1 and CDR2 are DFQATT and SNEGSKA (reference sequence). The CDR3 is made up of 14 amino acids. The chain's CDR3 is CSARGTVNTGELFF. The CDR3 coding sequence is TGCAGTGCTAGGGGGACAGTGAACACCGGGGAGCTGTTTTTT.

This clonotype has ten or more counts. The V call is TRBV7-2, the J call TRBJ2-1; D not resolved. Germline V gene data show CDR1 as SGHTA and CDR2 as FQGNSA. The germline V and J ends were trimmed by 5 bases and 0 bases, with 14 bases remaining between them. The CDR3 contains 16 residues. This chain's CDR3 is CASSPMQPSSYNEQFF. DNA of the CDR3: TGTGCCAGCAGCCCCATGCAGCCCAGCTCCTACAATGAGCAGTTCTTC.

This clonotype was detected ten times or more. The CDR3 coding sequence is TGTGCCAGCAGTGCTCCAGGCAGCGGGGAGCAGTTCTTC. It yields the protein CASSAPGSGEQFF. This chain connects TRBV6-1 to TRBJ2-1; D is perhaps TRBD2 (6 bases). Germline lookup yields CDR1 MNHNS and CDR2 SASEGT. CDR3 length: 13 amino acids. Trimming stripped 4 bases from V and 10 bases from J, with 14 bases between.

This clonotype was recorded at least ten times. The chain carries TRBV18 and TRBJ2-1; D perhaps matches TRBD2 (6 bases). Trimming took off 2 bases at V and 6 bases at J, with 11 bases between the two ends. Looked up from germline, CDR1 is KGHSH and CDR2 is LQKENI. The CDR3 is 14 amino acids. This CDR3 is CASSPSSTSNEQFF. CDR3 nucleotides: TGTGCCAGCTCACCATCTTCGACTAGCAATGAGCAGTTCTTC.

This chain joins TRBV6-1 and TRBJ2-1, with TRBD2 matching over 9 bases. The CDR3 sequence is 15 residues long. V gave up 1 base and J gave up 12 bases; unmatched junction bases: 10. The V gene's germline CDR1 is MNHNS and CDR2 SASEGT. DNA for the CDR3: TGTGCCAGCAGTGAAGGTAGCGGGGGAGATCGAGGGCAGTTCTTC. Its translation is CASSEGSGGDRGQFF.

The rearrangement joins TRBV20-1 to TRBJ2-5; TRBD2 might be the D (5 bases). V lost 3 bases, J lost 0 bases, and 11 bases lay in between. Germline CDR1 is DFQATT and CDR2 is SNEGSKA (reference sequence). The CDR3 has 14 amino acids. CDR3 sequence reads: CSASLAAYQETQYF. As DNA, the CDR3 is TGCAGTGCTAGTCTAGCAGCGTACCAAGAGACCCAGTACTTC.

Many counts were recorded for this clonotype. For the CDR3, the DNA is TGCAGCGTTGAATGGGACAGAGGACAGCCCCAGCATTTT. It yields the protein CSVEWDRGQPQHF. The chain carries TRBV29-1 and TRBJ1-5, with 7 bases matching TRBD1. There are 13 residues in the CDR3. Germline CDR1 SQVTM, CDR2 ANQGSEA. With V trimmed by 2 bases and J by 7 bases, 5 bases remained unmatched.